Presented here are 6 T cell receptor beta chains from one specimen sequenced in a study of CXCR3-negative and CXCR3-positive naive CD8 T cells. Overall study results and limits: CXCR3-positive naive cells carried more hydrophobic TRB CDR3s than CXCR3-negative naive cells did.

Carrying UMI labels, the TRB cDNA libraries were prepared through 5' RACE. TCRdb re-called the 5' RACE reads, yielding one record per CDR3 amino acid sequence without DNA. The ten top clones account for about 0.62%, within a sample of about 84,000 distinct CDR3 sequences. Their antigens remain unidentified. The sequenced sample was naive CXCR3+ CD8+ T cells from blood. Subset noted: CD45RO-CCR7+CD27+CD95- naive CD8+ T cells expressing CXCR3 (TNR3+). The receptors were gathered from a human donor in good health. Some clones in this sample may be carry-over from other donors' samples.

The chain combines TRBV10-3 with TRBJ2-1; TCRdb designates TRBD1, a call that cannot be tested without DNA. The CDR3 length is 17 residues. Germline V gives CDR1 ENHRY, CDR2 SYGVKD. This chain's CDR3 is CAISEPEKGQGHNEQFF.

The chain combines TRBV9 with TRBJ2-1; TCRdb designates TRBD2, a call that cannot be tested without DNA. The CDR3 sequence is 15 residues long. Germline V gene data show CDR1 as SGDLS and CDR2 as YYNGEE. The CDR3: CASSVGGSGYNEQFF.

The chain recombines TRBV15 with TRBJ1-4; TCRdb's D gene call, TRBD1, goes unchecked for lack of DNA. Germline V gene data show CDR1 as LNHNV and CDR2 as YYDKDF (reference sequence). The CDR3 length is 14 residues. CDR3 region: CATSRDRGDEKLFF.

The chain joins TRBV28 to TRBJ1-1; the D gene TCRdb calls, TRBD1, cannot be checked with no DNA. CDR3 length: 15 residues. Per germline, CDR1 MDHEN and CDR2 SYDVKM. The CDR3 spells CASSPWDSLNTEAFF.

The V call is TRBV5-1, the J call TRBJ2-7; the D call of TRBD1 rests on TCRdb alone, since no DNA is present to check it. The CDR3 length is 13 residues. From germline, CDR1 is SGHRS and CDR2 YFSETQ. CDR3 sequence reads: CASQGVSSYEQYF.

The rearrangement uses TRBV12-3 or TRBV12-4 and TRBJ1-1. There are 14 residues in the CDR3. CDR3 sequence reads: CASSLGGKANEAFF.